This paragraph reports one TCR beta chain. This CDR3 has 16 amino acids. V gave up 3 bases and J gave up 2 bases; unmatched junction bases: 8. Germline lookup yields CDR1 SGHNT and CDR2 YYREEE (reference sequence). Profiling relied on immunoSEQ multiplex PCR, and the TCRdb table lists in-frame clones only, not all of them. The sample lists 76,000 or so clones; 80% to 90% were seen once. This sample is drawn from a study of technical replicates of blood from a handful of donors. The material sequenced was PBMCs. This sequence was found in a human donor in good health. Some clones in this sample may be carry-over from other donors' samples. The V call is TRBV5-4, the J call TRBJ2-3, with 8 bases that match TRBD2. CDR3 in amino acids: CASSSVSGRITDTQYF. CDR3 bases: TGTGCCAGCAGCTCCGTAAGCGGGAGAATCACAGATACGCAGTATTTT.